The 9 T cell receptor beta chains reported below all come from one sample, sequenced in a study of vaccination and CD4 T cells after COVID-19. Antigen specificity for these receptors is unknown. The Oncomine TCR Beta short-read assay generated sequence data from the DNA of cultured CD4+ T cells. Each CDR3 protein is one row after TCRdb ran MiXCR on the PCR reads. Of 15,000 or so distinct CDR3 sequences in the sample, roughly half were seen once. Treatment here: approximately 11-day PBMC culture with coronavirus spike peptide pools or control peptides (ViraFEST assay). The material was cultured CD4+ T cells from blood, obtained after SARS-CoV-2 vaccination. Source of these receptors: a human donor with COVID-19.

V is TRBV5-4 and J is TRBJ1-2; D is perhaps TRBD1 (6 bases). The CDR3 is 15 amino acids. CDR1 is SGHNT, CDR2 YYREEE, per germline (reference sequence). Trimming cost V 3 bases and J 1 base, with 13 bases left between them. CDR3 sequence (DNA): TGTGCCAGCAGCTCCGGACAGACTTTTAACTATGGCTACACCTTC. As protein: CASSSGQTFNYGYTF.

This clonotype was found a few times. The chain recombines TRBV7-2 with TRBJ1-2; D unclear. The CDR3 runs 14 residues. V shed 5 bases and J shed 3 bases, with 13 bases lying between them. The germline CDR1 and CDR2 sequences are SGHTA and FQGNSA. CDR3 sequence (DNA): TGTGCCAGCAGCAGAGGAGGATCGGACTATGGCTACACCTTC. This encodes CASSRGGSDYGYTF.

The chain combines TRBV7-8 with TRBJ1-5; 8 bases agree with TRBD1. The CDR3 is made up of 14 amino acids. Trimming took 2 bases from V and 6 from J; bases not matched to a gene: 3. Germline loops: CDR1 SGHVS, CDR2 FQNEAQ. CDR3 in DNA: TGTGCCAGCAGCTTACAGGGGGCCCCTCAGCCCCAGCATTTT. Protein: CASSLQGAPQPQHF.

This chain joins TRBV27 and TRBJ1-6, with a possible D match to TRBD1 (5 bases). This CDR3 is built from 14 residues. V was shortened by 2 bases and J by 7 bases, with 9 bases between the two germline ends. Germline V CDR1 and CDR2: MNHEY, SMNVEV (reference sequence). CDR3 region: CASSLRQGNSPLHF. The DNA of the CDR3 is TGTGCCAGCAGTTTAAGGCAGGGAAATTCACCCCTCCACTTT.

The chain recombines TRBV24-1 with TRBJ2-3; D gene unclear. From germline, CDR1 is KGHDR and CDR2 SFDVKD. The length of the CDR3 is 12 residues. The germline V and J ends were trimmed by 6 bases and 5 bases, with 8 bases remaining between them. The CDR3 loop is CATSLGKDTQYF. CDR3 coding DNA: TGTGCCACCAGTTTAGGGAAAGATACGCAGTATTTT.

The chain uses TRBV5-8 and TRBJ2-5; TRBD2 aligns across 12 bases. The CDR3 runs 16 residues. Per germline, CDR1 SGHTS and CDR2 YDEGEE. V dropped 4 bases and J dropped 2; count of bases not matched to a gene: 6. The CDR3 loop is CASSNQLAGGQETQYF. CDR3 sequence (DNA): TGTGCCAGCAGCAACCAACTAGCGGGGGGTCAAGAGACCCAGTACTTC.

The CDR3 protein is CASSPDAGLYGYTF. DNA for the CDR3: TGTGCCAGCAGCCCAGACGCCGGTCTCTATGGCTACACCTTC. The chain is built from TRBV11-2 and TRBJ1-2, with unresolved D. The CDR3 loop spans 14 amino acids. The V gene lost 5 bases and the J gene lost 4 bases, with 14 bases spanning the gap. Germline V gene lookup returns CDR1 SGHAT and CDR2 FQNNGV.

CDR3 in DNA: TGCAGTGCTAGGGATGAGGGGCGTAGGGATGGCTACACCTTC. It translates to CSARDEGRRDGYTF. The rearrangement joins TRBV20-1 to TRBJ1-2; tentative D call: TRBD1 (5 bases). Germline CDR1 is DFQATT and CDR2 is SNEGSKA (reference sequence). V lost 3 bases to trimming and J lost 6 bases, with 17 bases between them. CDR3 length: 14 amino acids.

V and J are TRBV10-3 and TRBJ2-2, with D perhaps matching TRBD1 or TRBD2 (6 bases each). The CDR3 contains 15 residues. Germline CDR1 reads ENHRY; CDR2 reads SYGVKD. Trimming pared 4 bases from V and 2 bases from J, leaving 11 bases between. The CDR3 region has the DNA TGTGCCATCAGTGCGGGGGCGGGAAACACCGGGGAGCTGTTTTTT. Residues: CAISAGAGNTGELFF.